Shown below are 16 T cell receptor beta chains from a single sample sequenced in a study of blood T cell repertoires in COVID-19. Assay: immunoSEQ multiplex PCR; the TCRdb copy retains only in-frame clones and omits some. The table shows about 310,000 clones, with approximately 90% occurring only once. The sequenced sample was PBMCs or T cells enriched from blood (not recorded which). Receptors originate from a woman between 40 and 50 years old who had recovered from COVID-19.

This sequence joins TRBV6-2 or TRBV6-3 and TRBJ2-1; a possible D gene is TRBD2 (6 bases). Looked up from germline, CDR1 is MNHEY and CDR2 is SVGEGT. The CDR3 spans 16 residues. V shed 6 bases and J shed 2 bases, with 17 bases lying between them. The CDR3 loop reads CASSPRSSGPYNEQFF. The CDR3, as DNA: TGTGCCAGCAGCCCCCGGAGTAGCGGACCCTACAATGAGCAGTTCTTC.

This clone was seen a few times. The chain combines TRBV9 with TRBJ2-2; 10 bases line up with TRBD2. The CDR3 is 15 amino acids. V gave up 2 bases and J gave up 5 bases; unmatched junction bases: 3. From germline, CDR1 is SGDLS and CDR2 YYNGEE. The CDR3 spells CASSVLAGDTGELFF. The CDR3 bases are TGTGCCAGCAGCGTTCTAGCGGGGGATACCGGGGAGCTGTTTTTT.

The CDR3 reads CASSDDDRNQPQHF. CDR3 sequence (DNA): TGTGCCAGCAGTGATGATGACAGAAATCAGCCCCAGCATTTT. The J gene is TRBJ1-5, the V gene TRBV6-1; perhaps TRBD1 as D (5 bases). Per the germline V gene, CDR1 is MNHNS and CDR2 is SASEGT. There are 14 residues in the CDR3. Deletions cut 3 bases from V and 4 bases from J, with 10 bases between.

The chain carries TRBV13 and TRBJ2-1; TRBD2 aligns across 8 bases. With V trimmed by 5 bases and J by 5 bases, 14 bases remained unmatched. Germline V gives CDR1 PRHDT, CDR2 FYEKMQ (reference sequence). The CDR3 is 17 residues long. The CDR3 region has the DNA TGTGCCAGCAGCACCCGTGAAATTGGACTAGCCCACAATGAGCAGTTCTTC. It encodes CASSTREIGLAHNEQFF. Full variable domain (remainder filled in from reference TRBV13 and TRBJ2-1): AAGVIQSPRHLIKEKRETATLKCYPIPRHDTVYWYQQGPGQDPQFLISFYEKMQSDKGSIPDRFSAQQFSDYHSELNMSSLELGDSALYFCASSTREIGLAHNEQFFGPGTRLTVL.

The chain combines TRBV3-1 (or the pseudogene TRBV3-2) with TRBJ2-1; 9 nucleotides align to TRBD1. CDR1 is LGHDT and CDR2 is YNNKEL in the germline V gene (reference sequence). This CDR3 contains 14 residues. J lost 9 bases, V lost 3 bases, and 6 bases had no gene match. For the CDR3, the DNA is TGTGCCAGCAGCCAGCGACAGGGGGACGGTGAGCAGTTCTTC. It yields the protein CASSQRQGDGEQFF.

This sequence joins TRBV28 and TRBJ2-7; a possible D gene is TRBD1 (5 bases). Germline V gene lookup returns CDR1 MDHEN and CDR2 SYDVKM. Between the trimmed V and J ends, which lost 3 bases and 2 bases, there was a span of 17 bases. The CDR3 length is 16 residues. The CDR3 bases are TGTGCCAGCAGTTTCTCCTTTGACAGAAAGACCTACGAGCAGTACTTC. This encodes CASSFSFDRKTYEQYF.

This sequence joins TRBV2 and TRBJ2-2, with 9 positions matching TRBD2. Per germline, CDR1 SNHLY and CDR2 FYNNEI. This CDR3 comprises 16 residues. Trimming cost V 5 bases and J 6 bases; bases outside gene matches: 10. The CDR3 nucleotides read TGTGCCAGCAGTCGCCGGACTAGCGACCGAGCCGGGGAGCTGTTTTTT. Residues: CASSRRTSDRAGELFF.

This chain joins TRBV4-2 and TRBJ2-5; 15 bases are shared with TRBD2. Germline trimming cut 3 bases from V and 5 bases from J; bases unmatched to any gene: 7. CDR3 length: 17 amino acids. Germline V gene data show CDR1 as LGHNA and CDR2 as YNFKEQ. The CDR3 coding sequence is TGTGCCAGCAGCCAGGGACTAGCGGGAGGAGAGGGGGAGACCCAGTACTTC. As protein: CASSQGLAGGEGETQYF.

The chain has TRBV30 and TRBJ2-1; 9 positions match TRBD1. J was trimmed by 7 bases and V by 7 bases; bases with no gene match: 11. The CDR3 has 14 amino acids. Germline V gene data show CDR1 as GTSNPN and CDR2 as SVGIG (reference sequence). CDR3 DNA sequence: TGTGCCTCCTTCGCTGCGACAGGGGGTAATGAGCAGTTCTTC. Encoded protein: CASFAATGGNEQFF.

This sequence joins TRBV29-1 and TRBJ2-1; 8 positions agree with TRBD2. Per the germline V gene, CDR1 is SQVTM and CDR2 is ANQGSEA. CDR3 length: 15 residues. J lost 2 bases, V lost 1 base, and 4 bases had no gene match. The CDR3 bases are TGCAGCGTTGAAGTTAGCGGGGCCCCCTACAATGAGCAGTTCTTC. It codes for CSVEVSGAPYNEQFF.

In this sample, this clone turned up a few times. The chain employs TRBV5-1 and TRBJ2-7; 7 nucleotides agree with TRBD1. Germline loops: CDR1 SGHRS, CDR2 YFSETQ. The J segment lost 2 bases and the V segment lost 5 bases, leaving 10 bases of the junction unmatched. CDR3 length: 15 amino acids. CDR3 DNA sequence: TGCGCCAGCAGATCTGGACAGGTCGATACCTACGAGCAGTACTTC. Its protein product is CASRSGQVDTYEQYF.

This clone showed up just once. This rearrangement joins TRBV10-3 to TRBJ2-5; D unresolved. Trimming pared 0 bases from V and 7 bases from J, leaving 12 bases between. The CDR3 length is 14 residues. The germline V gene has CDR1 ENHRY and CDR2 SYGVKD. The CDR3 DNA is TGTGCCATCAGTGAGTCGAGCAGCGTCGGGACCCAGTACTTC. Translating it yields CAISESSSVGTQYF.

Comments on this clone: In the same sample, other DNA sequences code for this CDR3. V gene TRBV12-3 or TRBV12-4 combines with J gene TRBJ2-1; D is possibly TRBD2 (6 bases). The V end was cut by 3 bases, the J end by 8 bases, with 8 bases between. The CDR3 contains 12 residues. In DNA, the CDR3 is TGTGCCAGCAGTTTGGGGAGGTATGAGCAGTTCTTC. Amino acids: CASSLGRYEQFF.

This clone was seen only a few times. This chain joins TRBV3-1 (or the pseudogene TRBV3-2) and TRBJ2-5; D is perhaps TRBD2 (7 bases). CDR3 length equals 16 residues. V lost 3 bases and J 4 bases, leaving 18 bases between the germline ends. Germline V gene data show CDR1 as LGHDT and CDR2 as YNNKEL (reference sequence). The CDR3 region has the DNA TGTGCCAGCAGCCAGTTGTCTGCGGGGGCCGGAGAGACCCAGTACTTC. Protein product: CASSQLSAGAGETQYF.

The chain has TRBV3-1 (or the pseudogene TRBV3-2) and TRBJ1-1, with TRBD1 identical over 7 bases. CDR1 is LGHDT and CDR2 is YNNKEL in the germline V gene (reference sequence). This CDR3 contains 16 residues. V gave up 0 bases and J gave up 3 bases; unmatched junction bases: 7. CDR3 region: CASSQDLKQGYTEAFF. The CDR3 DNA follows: TGTGCCAGCAGCCAAGACCTAAAACAGGGGTACACTGAAGCTTTCTTT.

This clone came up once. As DNA, the CDR3 is TGTGCCTGGAGTTTAGTGGGACAGGGGTCCAATCAGCCCCAGCATTTT. Its protein product is CAWSLVGQGSNQPQHF. The V gene is TRBV30, the J gene TRBJ1-5; 10 nucleotides agree with TRBD1. The CDR3 length is 16 residues. The V segment lost 2 bases and the J segment 3 bases; nucleotides outside the gene matches: 7. The V gene's germline CDR1 is GTSNPN and CDR2 SVGIG (reference sequence).